The TCR beta chain under discussion was sequenced for a study of blood T cell repertoires in COVID-19. Overall study context: Nucleic acid was either cDNA or gDNA, and it came from T cells, B-cell-depleted T cells, or PBMCs.

The CDR3 is 13 amino acids. CDR1 LNHNV and CDR2 YYDKDF come from the germline V gene (reference sequence). V was clipped by 4 bases and J by 1 base, with 7 bases between them. Method: immunoSEQ multiplex PCR; TCRdb's copy keeps in-frame clones and lacks some. The top ten hold 1.5% to 2% of the sample, which has 130,000 or so clones, about 83% seen once. The source material was peripheral blood. The source of this sequence is a human donor in a cohort sampled during active COVID-19. The chain joins TRBV15 to TRBJ1-1, with D unclear. DNA for the CDR3: TGTGCCACCAGCACCACAGCGAACACTGAAGCTTTCTTT. Protein sequence: CATSTTANTEAFF.